This entry is about one T cell receptor (beta chain). The length of the CDR3 is 15 residues. Germline CDR1 is SEHNR and CDR2 is FQNEAQ (reference sequence). Between the trimmed V and J ends, which lost 5 bases and 2 bases, there was a span of 13 bases. Amplification yielded TCR beta CDR3 regions, with RNA transcripts as the source. Initially, a first-round RT-PCR of the TCR CDR3 employed the HTBI primer set. MiXCR, applied by TCRdb to the multiplex PCR reads, yields one record per CDR3 protein. The sample lists about 690,000 distinct CDR3 sequences, 17% occurring once. The definition of stable Graves' hyperthyroidism was no ophthalmopathy progression within 18 months. The entry originates in a study of T cells in Graves' hyperthyroidism and ophthalmopathy.

Sequencing was performed on blood. The chain employs TRBV7-9 and TRBJ2-1; TRBD2 is a possible D gene (6 bases). The sequence came from a man aged 45-65 years with Graves' hyperthyroidism. Here the CDR3 DNA reads TGTGCCAGCAGCCCCTTAGCGGATACCTACAATGAGCAGTTCTTC. As protein: CASSPLADTYNEQFF.